This T cell receptor (beta chain) emerged from a study of T cell responses to AZD1222 COVID-19 vaccine. Study-level results: Spike as a whole was targeted by vaccine-associated CD4 TCRs, dominant at 160-218 and 743-854. At baseline, seropositivity was found in only a handful of AZD1222 recipients.

Concerning this clone: Its antigen is not identified.

Method: immunoSEQ multiplex PCR; TCRdb's copy keeps in-frame clones and lacks some. The sample holds 250,000 to 300,000 clones; around 92% are singletons and the top ten take roughly 0.51%. This specimen consisted of peripheral blood, obtained 28 days after the second AZD1222 dose. The clonotype was recovered from an adult who received the AZD1222 COVID-19 vaccine.

CDR3 DNA: TGTGCCAGCAGCGGGGCCGGGACAGGGATTTACGAGCAGTACTTC. Translating it yields CASSGAGTGIYEQYF. The V gene is TRBV9, the J gene TRBJ2-7; 9 bases align to TRBD1. CDR3 length: 15 amino acids. Losses at the gene ends were 3 bases for V and 4 bases for J; bases not matched to a gene: 8. In germline, CDR1 is SGDLS, CDR2 YYNGEE.